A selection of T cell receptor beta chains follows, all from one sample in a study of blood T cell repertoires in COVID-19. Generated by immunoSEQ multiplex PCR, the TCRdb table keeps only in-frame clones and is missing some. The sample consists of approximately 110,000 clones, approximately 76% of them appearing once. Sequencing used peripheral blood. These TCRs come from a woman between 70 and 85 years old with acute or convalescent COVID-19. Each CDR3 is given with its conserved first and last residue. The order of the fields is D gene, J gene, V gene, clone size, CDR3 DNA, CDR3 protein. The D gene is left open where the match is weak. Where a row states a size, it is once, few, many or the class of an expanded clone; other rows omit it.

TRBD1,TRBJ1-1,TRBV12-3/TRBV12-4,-,TGTGCCAGCAGTACAGGGGGCGCGATGGCCGCTTTCTTT,CASSTGGAMAAFF
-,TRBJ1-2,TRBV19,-,TGTGCCAGTACCCAAGTGGGCAGTAACTATGGCTACACCTTC,CASTQVGSNYGYTF
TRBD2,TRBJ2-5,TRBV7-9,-,TGTGCCAGCAGCCCCGGACTAGCGGAAGAGACCCAGTACTTC,CASSPGLAEETQYF
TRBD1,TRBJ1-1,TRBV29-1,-,TGCAGCGTCTCGCCAACAGGGGACGTCTCTGAAGCTTTCTTT,CSVSPTGDVSEAFF
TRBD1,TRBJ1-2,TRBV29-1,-,TGCAGCTTACGACAGGGTGACTATGGCTACACCTTC,CSLRQGDYGYTF
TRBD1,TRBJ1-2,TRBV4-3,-,TGCGCCAGCAGCCGTGAAGGACAGGGGAACTATGGCTACACCTTC,CASSREGQGNYGYTF
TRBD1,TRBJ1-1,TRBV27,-,TGTGCCAGCAGCCCAAAACAGGGGGGACGGGGTGAAGCTTTCTTT,CASSPKQGGRGEAFF
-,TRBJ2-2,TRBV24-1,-,TGTGCCACCAGTGATTATCGGAGCGCCGGGGAGCTGTTTTTT,CATSDYRSAGELFF
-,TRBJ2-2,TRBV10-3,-,TGTGCCATCAGTGAGTTGCGGGGCGGGGACACCGGGGAGCTGTTTTTT,CAISELRGGDTGELFF
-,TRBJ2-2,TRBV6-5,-,TGTGCCAGCAGCCAGACAGGATTGGCCGGGGAGCTGTTTTTT,CASSQTGLAGELFF
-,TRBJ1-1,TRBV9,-,TGTGCCAGCAGCGTAGGTAGCGGGGGAGGGATTGAAGCTTTCTTT,CASSVGSGGGIEAFF
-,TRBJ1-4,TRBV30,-,TGTGCCTGGAGTGTGTTCGGGAGGACTAATGAAAAACTGTTTTTT,CAWSVFGRTNEKLFF
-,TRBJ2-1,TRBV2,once,TGTGCCAGCAGTGAAGCAAGGGGGTCGGGCAATGAGCAGTTCTTC,CASSEARGSGNEQFF
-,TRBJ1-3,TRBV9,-,TGTGCCAGCAGCGTAGGTCAAAACACCATATATTTT,CASSVGQNTIYF
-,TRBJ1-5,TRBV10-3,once,TGTGCCATCAGTGGAGGCAATCAGCCCCAGCATTTT,CAISGGNQPQHF
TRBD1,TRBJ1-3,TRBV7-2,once,TGTGCCAGCAGCACCGGGACAGGGGCTGGAAACACCATATATTTT,CASSTGTGAGNTIYF
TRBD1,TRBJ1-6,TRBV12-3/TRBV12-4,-,TGTGCCAGCAGTTACTCCAACAGGGGACCCCTCCACTTT,CASSYSNRGPLHF
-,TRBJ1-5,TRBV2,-,TGTGCCAGCAGTGGAGTTAGGGGTAGCAATCAGCCCCAGCATTTT,CASSGVRGSNQPQHF
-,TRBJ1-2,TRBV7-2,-,TGTGCCAGCAGCTTATTAGGAGACAGCAGCTATGGCTACACCTTC,CASSLLGDSSYGYTF
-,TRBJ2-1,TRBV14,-,TGTGCCAGCAGCGCCCTGGGCCCTTACAATGAGCAGTTCTTC,CASSALGPYNEQFF
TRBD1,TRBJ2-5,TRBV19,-,TGTGCCAGTAGTGACCGGACAGGGCAAGCGGGGACCCAGTACTTC,CASSDRTGQAGTQYF
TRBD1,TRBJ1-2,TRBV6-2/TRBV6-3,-,TGTGCCAGCAGTTCACCGGGACAGGGGAACTATGGCTACACCTTC,CASSSPGQGNYGYTF
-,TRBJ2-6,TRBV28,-,TGTGCCAGCCAGGAGGCCCACTCTGGGGCCAACGTCCTGACTTTC,CASQEAHSGANVLTF
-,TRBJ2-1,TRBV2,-,TGTGCCAGCAGAGACAGGATTGAGCAGTTCTTC,CASRDRIEQFF
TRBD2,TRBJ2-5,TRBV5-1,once,TGCGCCAGCAGCGAAGAAGCGGGGGTAAGGGAGACCCAGTACTTC,CASSEEAGVRETQYF
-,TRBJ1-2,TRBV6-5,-,TGTGCCAGCAGTTACTCGAACGGCGGGACTTACTACACCTTC,CASSYSNGGTYYTF
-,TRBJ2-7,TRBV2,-,TGTGCCAGCAGGGTTCCCTCTGGACATTTTACCGGGACAAAAAAAGGCACCTACGAGCAGTACTTC,CASRVPSGHFTGTKKGTYEQYF
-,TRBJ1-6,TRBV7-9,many,TGTGCCAGCAGCTTAGTGGGCAGTCAATATAATTCACCCCTCCACTTT,CASSLVGSQYNSPLHF